This T cell receptor beta chain was identified during a study of blood T cell repertoires in COVID-19. About the research overall: The origin of the acute and convalescent COVID-19 samples was the United States, Italy and Spain. PBMCs, B-cell-depleted T cells, or T cells provided the cDNA or gDNA that made up the material.

In germline, CDR1 is SGHNT, CDR2 YYREEE (reference sequence). The germline V and J ends were trimmed by 0 bases and 0 bases, with 6 bases remaining between them. The CDR3 runs 14 residues. In the original workflow: Reference gene primer amplification in the assay estimated nucleated cell counts. Clones were sequenced by immunoSEQ multiplex PCR, and TCRdb holds only the in-frame ones, with some missing. V and J calls and clone size are as listed in that table; D and trimming were resolved from the DNA. The sample includes a few hundred thousand clones, roughly 87% of them seen just once. The chain is built from TRBV5-4 and TRBJ1-2; D remains ambiguous. This receptor was obtained from a man aged 18 to 29 with active or convalescent COVID-19. Source material: peripheral blood. DNA for the CDR3: TGTGCCAGCAGCTTGGTGTCAGCTAACTATGGCTACACCTTC. Amino acid sequence: CASSLVSANYGYTF.